A single sample gave rise to the 6 T cell receptor beta chains below, sequenced in a study of resident and recirculating memory T cells in vitiligo. Clones were read by immunoSEQ multiplex PCR, and TCRdb kept only the in-frame ones, dropping some. The repertoire holds tens of thousands of clones, with about 91% as singletons. The material sequenced was blood. The origin of the receptors is a male donor with vitiligo.

This sequence joins TRBV4-1 and TRBJ2-1, with TRBD2 matching 8 bases. The junction had 4 bases not matched to a gene; V was cut back by 4 bases and J by 2 bases. Germline values: CDR1 MGHRA, CDR2 YSYEKL. This CDR3 spans 15 amino acids. DNA for the CDR3: TGCGCCAGCAGCCGATCCGGGAGGGCCTACAATGAGCAGTTCTTC. This translates into CASSRSGRAYNEQFF.

The chain's CDR3 is CASSPGSGSSYNEQFF. Here the CDR3 DNA reads TGTGCCAGCAGCCCCGGTAGCGGGAGCTCCTACAATGAGCAGTTCTTC. The chain joins TRBV4-2 to TRBJ2-1; TRBD2 matches at 9 bases. CDR3 length equals 16 residues. V lost 4 bases, J lost 0 bases, and 4 bases stayed unmatched. Germline V gives CDR1 LGHNA, CDR2 YNFKEQ.

The rearrangement joins TRBV27 to TRBJ2-7; 7 bases are a match to TRBD1. The CDR3 contains 14 residues. The germline CDR1 and CDR2 sequences are MNHEY and SMNVEV (reference sequence). V gave up 4 bases and J gave up 3 bases; unmatched junction bases: 6. CDR3 region: CASSYGTEIYEQYF. In DNA form, the CDR3 reads TGTGCCAGCAGTTATGGGACAGAGATCTACGAGCAGTACTTC.

Here the CDR3 DNA reads TGTGCCTGGAGCCAACATTCAGGGGGCGAGCAGTACTTC. This translates into CAWSQHSGGEQYF. This sequence joins TRBV30 and TRBJ2-7, with 7 bases lining up with TRBD1. The germline gives CDR1 GTSNPN, CDR2 SVGIG (reference sequence). The CDR3 contains 13 residues. Losses at the gene ends were 3 bases for V and 6 bases for J; bases not matched to a gene: 8. The full variable domain, with the rest looked up from reference TRBV30 and TRBJ2-7, is SQTIHQWPATLVQPVGSPLSLECTVEGTSNPNLYWYRQAAGRGLQLLFYSVGIGQISSEVPQNLSASRPQDRQFILSSKKLLLSDSGFYLCAWSQHSGGEQYFGPGTRLTVT.

The CDR3 reads CASSLSAYLGEKLFF. Here the CDR3 DNA reads TGTGCCAGCAGTTTATCTGCCTACCTCGGTGAAAAACTGTTTTTT. The chain combines TRBV27 with TRBJ1-4; D unclear. V lost 0 bases to trimming and J lost 7 bases, with 12 bases between them. This CDR3 is built from 15 residues. Germline V gives CDR1 MNHEY, CDR2 SMNVEV (reference sequence).

The rearrangement links TRBV5-1 to TRBJ1-4; a weak D match, TRBD1 (6 bases). V was cut by 0 bases and J by 4 bases, with 13 bases left in between. The CDR3 has 16 residues. CDR1 and CDR2 from the germline V gene are SGHRS and YFSETQ. CDR3 sequence: CASSLGQGYGNEKLFF. In DNA form, the CDR3 reads TGCGCCAGCAGCTTGGGCCAGGGGTACGGTAATGAAAAACTGTTTTTT.